What follows are 2 T cell receptor beta chains derived from one specimen sequenced in a study of blood T cell repertoires in COVID-19. The assay was immunoSEQ multiplex PCR, and TCRdb's table has in-frame clones only and misses some. The sample yields 75,000 to 95,000 clones, around 84% seen once. Sequencing was carried out using peripheral blood. The receptors here all came from a man in his 60s with acute or convalescent COVID-19.

The chain employs TRBV25-1 and TRBJ1-6, with 10 bases identical to TRBD1. From germline, CDR1 is MGHDK and CDR2 SYGVNS. V lost 4 bases, J lost 6 bases, and 9 bases stayed unmatched. The CDR3 has 17 residues. The CDR3 nucleotides read TGTGCCAGCAGTGTTCGACAGGGGGCGAGAGGTAATTCACCCCTCCACTTT. This sequence encodes CASSVRQGARGNSPLHF.

The chain carries TRBV7-3 and TRBJ2-2, with 14 positions matching TRBD2. V was clipped by 4 bases and J by 6 bases; unmatched bases: 7. The CDR3 length is 17 residues. Germline V gives CDR1 SGHTA, CDR2 FQGTGA. The CDR3 region has the DNA TGTGCCAGCAGCTCCACCCCGACTAGCGGGGGGGCCGGGGAGCTGTTTTTT. It specifies CASSSTPTSGGAGELFF.